In this sample, the clone carrying this TCR beta chain turned up a few times. CDR1 and CDR2 (germline): LGHNA, YSLEER. V lost 6 bases, J lost 7 bases, and 10 bases lay in between. There are 11 residues in the CDR3. The source of the sample is a study of human T cells and chemical hapten exposure. Study as a whole: Small pooled library volume differences mainly caused per-sample TCR yield variation.

Time point reported: healthy volunteer bleed at 2 weeks. Extraction yielded total RNA from whole blood (unfractionated). TCRdb independently ran MiXCR on the RACE reads; one entry per CDR3 protein. The data contain about 50,000 distinct CDR3 sequences, 4.3% of them seen just once; the ten biggest clones take up roughly 1.6%. The chain is built from TRBV4-3 and TRBJ2-7, with TRBD1 as a possible D gene (6 bases). The clonotype comes from a female donor in good health. Some clones in this sample may be carry-over from other donors' samples. Sequencing used whole blood. CDR3 in amino acids: CASRGAGEQYF. In DNA, the CDR3 is TGCGCCAGCAGGGGGGCTGGAGAGCAGTACTTC.